These 11 T cell receptor beta chains came from one sample sequenced in a study of blood T cell repertoires in COVID-19. Generated by immunoSEQ multiplex PCR, the TCRdb table keeps only in-frame clones and is missing some. The table records approximately 200,000 clones, around 90% of them present only once. Sequencing was performed on PBMCs or T cells enriched from blood (not recorded which). These TCRs come from a woman under 40 who had recovered from COVID-19.

The chain employs TRBV16 and TRBJ1-5; 11 bases map to TRBD1. The germline CDR1 and CDR2 sequences are KGHSY and FQNENV. This CDR3 is built from 16 residues. Trimming took 4 bases from V and 6 from J; bases not matched to a gene: 8. For the CDR3, the DNA is TGTGCCAGCAGCCCAACCGGGACAGGGGGGAGTCAGCCCCAGCATTTT. Translated, it gives CASSPTGTGGSQPQHF.

This clone was detected a few times. The chain couples TRBV6-5 to TRBJ2-1; TRBD2 matches at 8 bases. Germline V gene data show CDR1 as MNHEY and CDR2 as SVGAGI. J gave up 6 bases and V 10 bases, and 14 bases lay outside the gene matches. The CDR3 loop spans 15 amino acids. CDR3 protein: CATTLADTGSNEQFF. The CDR3 coding sequence is TGTGCCACCACACTAGCGGACACGGGGAGCAATGAGCAGTTCTTC.

The V and J genes are TRBV6-2 or TRBV6-3 and TRBJ2-7; D gene unclear. The V and J ends lost 2 bases and 0 bases respectively, with 8 bases between them. This CDR3 spans 14 amino acids. Per the germline V gene, CDR1 is MNHEY and CDR2 is SVGEGT. CDR3 bases: TGTGCCAGCAGTTACGAGGTCAGCTCCTACGAGCAGTACTTC. As protein: CASSYEVSSYEQYF.

This rearrangement joins TRBV2 to TRBJ1-6, with 7 bases identical to TRBD1. V dropped 7 bases and J dropped 5; count of bases not matched to a gene: 11. Per germline, CDR1 SNHLY and CDR2 FYNNEI. CDR3 size: 16 residues. The CDR3 DNA reads as TGTGCCAGCAAACGGGATCCGACAGGGAATAATTCACCCCTCCACTTT. Amino acid sequence: CASKRDPTGNNSPLHF.

The genes are TRBV7-2 and TRBJ2-7; D is perhaps TRBD1 (6 bases). The V gene lost 5 bases and the J gene lost 5 bases, with 13 bases spanning the gap. Germline V gene lookup returns CDR1 SGHTA and CDR2 FQGNSA. This CDR3 is built from 13 residues. CDR3 nucleotide sequence: TGTGCCAGCAGCAAAGGGCAGGGGCACGAGCAGTACTTC. Translating it yields CASSKGQGHEQYF.

The chain combines TRBV12-3 or TRBV12-4 with TRBJ1-2; TRBD1 aligns across 8 bases. J was trimmed by 7 bases and V by 2 bases; bases with no gene match: 3. CDR3 size: 13 residues. Here the CDR3 reads CASSLNRGGGYTF. The CDR3 DNA reads as TGTGCCAGCAGTTTAAACAGGGGGGGTGGCTACACCTTC.

The chain joins TRBV27 to TRBJ1-5; the match to TRBD1 covers 7 bases. Germline V gene lookup returns CDR1 MNHEY and CDR2 SMNVEV (reference sequence). J lost 3 bases, V lost 2 bases, and 1 base had no gene match. The CDR3 is made up of 14 amino acids. The CDR3 DNA follows: TGTGCCAGCAGTTTAAGGGGGCACAATCAGCCCCAGCATTTT. This codes for CASSLRGHNQPQHF.

The chain recombines TRBV29-1 with TRBJ2-7; D is uncertain. Germline assignment: CDR1 SQVTM and CDR2 ANQGSEA. The CDR3 is 13 residues long. V shed 6 bases and J shed 0 bases, with 12 bases lying between them. CDR3 sequence reads: CSVTSINSYEQYF. The CDR3 nucleotides read TGCAGCGTCACATCGATTAACTCCTACGAGCAGTACTTC.

The V and J genes are TRBV10-3 and TRBJ2-5; possible D gene TRBD2, 5 bases. Trimming cost V 2 bases and J 2 bases, with 9 bases left between them. Germline V gene sequence: CDR1 ENHRY, CDR2 SYGVKD. CDR3 length: 14 amino acids. The CDR3: CAISELGGQETQYF. The CDR3 DNA reads as TGTGCCATCAGTGAGCTCGGAGGACAAGAGACCCAGTACTTC.

Only one count was recorded for this clone. This chain connects TRBV7-2 to TRBJ1-6; D may be TRBD1 (6 bases). This CDR3 is built from 16 residues. The V end lost 5 bases, the J end lost 7 bases, and 18 bases lay between the germline ends. CDR1 and CDR2 (germline): SGHTA, FQGNSA. The CDR3 here is CASSLGGGRENSPLHF. The DNA of the CDR3 is TGTGCCAGCAGCCTCGGGGGGGGCAGGGAGAATTCACCCCTCCACTTT.

This clone was seen more than once but under ten times. The J gene is TRBJ1-2, the V gene TRBV6-2 or TRBV6-3, with D perhaps TRBD1 (5 bases). CDR1 is MNHEY, CDR2 SVGEGT, per germline. The CDR3 extends over 14 amino acids. The germline V and J ends were trimmed by 0 bases and 4 bases, with 9 bases remaining between them. The CDR3 spells CASSYSTATYGYTF. CDR3 DNA: TGTGCCAGCAGTTACTCGACAGCTACCTATGGCTACACCTTC.